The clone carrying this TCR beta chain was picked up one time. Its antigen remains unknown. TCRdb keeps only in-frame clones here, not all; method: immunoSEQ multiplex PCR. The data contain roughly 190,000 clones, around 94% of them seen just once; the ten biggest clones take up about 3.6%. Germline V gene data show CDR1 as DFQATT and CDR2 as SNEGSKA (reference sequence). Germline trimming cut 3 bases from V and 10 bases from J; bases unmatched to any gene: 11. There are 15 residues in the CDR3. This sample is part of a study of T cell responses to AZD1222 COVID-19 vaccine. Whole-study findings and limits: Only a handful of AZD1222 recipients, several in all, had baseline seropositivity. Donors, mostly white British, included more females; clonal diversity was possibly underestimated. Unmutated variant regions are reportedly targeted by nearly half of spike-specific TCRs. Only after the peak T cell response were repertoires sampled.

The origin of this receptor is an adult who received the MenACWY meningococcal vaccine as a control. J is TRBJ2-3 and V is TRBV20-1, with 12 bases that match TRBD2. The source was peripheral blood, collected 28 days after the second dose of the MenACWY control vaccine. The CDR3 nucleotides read TGCAGTGCTAGTCATACTAGCGGGAGGAGCGGGGCGCAGTATTTT. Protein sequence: CSASHTSGRSGAQYF.